The 3 T cell receptor beta chains presented below share a single source sample, sequenced in a study of T cell repertoires in cytomegalovirus infection. TCRdb itself ran the reads through MiXCR, one entry per CDR3 protein. The table includes about 260,000 distinct CDR3 sequences, roughly an eighth detected once. The sequenced material came from PBMCs. Receptor source: a human donor in good health (CMV status not recorded). Some clones in this sample may be carry-over from other donors' samples.

This clonotype has ten or more counts. The chain carries TRBV7-3 and TRBJ2-1; TRBD2 matches at 7 bases. With V trimmed by 2 bases and J by 6 bases, 7 bases remained unmatched. This CDR3 spans 15 amino acids. The germline V gene encodes CDR1 SGHTA and CDR2 FQGTGA. CDR3 protein: CASSLDGLVVNEQFF. The DNA for the CDR3 is TGTGCCAGCAGCTTAGACGGACTAGTCGTCAATGAGCAGTTCTTC. The full variable domain, completed using reference TRBV7-3 and TRBJ2-1, is GAGVSQTPSNKVTEKGKYVELRCDPISGHTALYWYRQSLGQGPEFLIYFQGTGAADDSGLPNDRFFAVRPEGSVSTLKIQRTERGDSAVYLCASSLDGLVVNEQFFGPGTRLTVL.

The genes are TRBV2 and TRBJ1-5; D unclear. Germline V CDR1 and CDR2: SNHLY, FYNNEI. V was cut by 4 bases and J by 11 bases, with 9 bases left in between. The CDR3 has 11 amino acids. For the CDR3, the DNA is TGTGCCAGCAGTGGCGGGCCGGCCCAGCATTTT. Protein product: CASSGGPAQHF.

This clonotype was counted at least ten times. The V call is TRBV7-2, the J call TRBJ2-7; D is perhaps TRBD2 (7 bases). Germline V gene sequence: CDR1 SGHTA, CDR2 FQGNSA. This CDR3 comprises 16 residues. V lost 6 bases to trimming and J lost 1 base, with 19 bases between them. Here the CDR3 DNA reads TGTGCCAGCAGACGCGTGGGGGGGCGGAGTTCCTACGAGCAGTACTTC. It encodes CASRRVGGRSSYEQYF.